The source of this T cell receptor beta chain is a study of T cell repertoires in cytomegalovirus infection. The overall study: From public TCR beta signatures came an indication of both CMV infection and matching HLA type. Study-wide results and caveats: Public TCR beta family frequency separated CMV-and-HLA carriers, including in an independent cohort. In two of eight donors, the top clonotype was HLA-C-restricted CMV-specific.

The CDR3 length is 16 residues. V was trimmed by 1 base and J by 4 bases, leaving 14 bases between them. Germline values: CDR1 MGHDK, CDR2 SYGVNS. Comments on this clonotype: The antigen remains unidentified.

From the reads, TCRdb called clonotypes with MiXCR, one entry per CDR3 protein. Found here are hundreds of thousands of distinct CDR3 sequences, roughly 24% of them singletons; the top ten hold 6.5% to 10%. The chain has TRBV25-1 and TRBJ2-1; TRBD1 might be the D (6 bases). This clonotype originated in a human donor in good health (CMV status not recorded). Some clones in this sample may be carry-over from other donors' samples. Sequencing was carried out using CD8+ T cells from PBMCs. The DNA of the CDR3 is TGTGCCAGCAGTGAATTTTTCCAGGGGTCATACAATGAGCAGTTCTTC. Translation gives CASSEFFQGSYNEQFF.